This T cell receptor (beta chain) was captured in a study of T-cell memory formation after mild COVID-19. With constant-segment primers, 5'RACE yielded cDNA libraries of TCR alpha and TCR beta that carried sample barcodes and UMIs. TCRdb re-analysed the 5' RACE reads in MiXCR, keeping a single row per CDR3 protein. The sample includes under 200,000 distinct CDR3 sequences, 11% of them seen just once. This CDR3 is built from 14 residues. Germline CDR1 is SEHNR and CDR2 is FQNEAQ (reference sequence). V gave up 5 bases and J gave up 4 bases, with 14 bases separating them. The sequenced sample consisted of PBMCs or a T cell subset sorted from them (not recorded which). This TCR came from a man aged 18 to 30 who had mild COVID-19 (a few samples of this study predate the infection). Cell type and time point are not known. The chain links TRBV7-9 to TRBJ1-1; D uncertain. The CDR3 reads CASSRIGFGTEAFF. CDR3 bases: TGTGCCAGCAGCCGAATCGGGTTCGGCACTGAAGCTTTCTTT.